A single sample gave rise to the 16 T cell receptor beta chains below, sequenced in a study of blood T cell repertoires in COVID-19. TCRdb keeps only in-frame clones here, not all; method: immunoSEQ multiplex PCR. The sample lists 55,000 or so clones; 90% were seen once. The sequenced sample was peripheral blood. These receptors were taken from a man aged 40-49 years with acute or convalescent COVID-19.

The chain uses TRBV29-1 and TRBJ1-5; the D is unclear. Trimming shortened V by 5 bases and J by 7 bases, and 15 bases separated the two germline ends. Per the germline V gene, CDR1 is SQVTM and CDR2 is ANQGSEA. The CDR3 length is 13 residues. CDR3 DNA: TGCAGCGTTTCAGAGGGTTTTAGGCAGCCCCAGCATTTT. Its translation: CSVSEGFRQPQHF.

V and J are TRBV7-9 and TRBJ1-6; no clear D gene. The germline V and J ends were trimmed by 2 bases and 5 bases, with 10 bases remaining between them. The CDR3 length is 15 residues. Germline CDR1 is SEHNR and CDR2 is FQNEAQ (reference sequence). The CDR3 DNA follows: TGTGCCAGCAGCTTAAAGGCGGTTAATAATTCACCCCTCCACTTT. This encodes CASSLKAVNNSPLHF. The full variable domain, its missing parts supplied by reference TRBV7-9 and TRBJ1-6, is DTGVSQNPRHKITKRGQNVTFRCDPISEHNRLYWYRQTLGQGPEFLTYFQNEAQLEKSRLLSDRFSAERPKGSFSTLEIQRTEQGDSAMYLCASSLKAVNNSPLHFGNGTRLTVT.

DNA of the CDR3: TGTGCCAGCAGTTCCTCAGGGGTCCCTGGGGCCAACGTCCTGACTTTC. Protein: CASSSSGVPGANVLTF. V gene TRBV6-2 or TRBV6-3 combines with J gene TRBJ2-6, with D tentatively TRBD1 (6 bases). Germline loops: CDR1 MNHEY, CDR2 SVGEGT. Trimming removed 4 bases from V and 2 bases from J, with 12 bases in between. The length of the CDR3 is 16 residues.

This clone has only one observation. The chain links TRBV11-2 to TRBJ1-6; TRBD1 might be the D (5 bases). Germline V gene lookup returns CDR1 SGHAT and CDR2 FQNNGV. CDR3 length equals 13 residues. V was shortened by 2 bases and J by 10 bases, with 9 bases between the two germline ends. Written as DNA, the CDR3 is TGTGCCAGCAGCTTACCAGGGAGGTCACCCCTCCACTTT. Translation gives CASSLPGRSPLHF.

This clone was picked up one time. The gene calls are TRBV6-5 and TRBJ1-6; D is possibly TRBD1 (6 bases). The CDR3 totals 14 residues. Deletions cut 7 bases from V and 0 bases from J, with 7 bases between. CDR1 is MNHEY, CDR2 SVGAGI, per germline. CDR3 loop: CASKDSSYNSPLHF. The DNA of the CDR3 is TGTGCCAGCAAGGACAGCTCCTATAATTCACCCCTCCACTTT.

The CDR3 region is CATSKRREANEKLFF. The CDR3 DNA sequence: TGTGCCACCAGTAAGAGGCGGGAGGCTAATGAAAAACTGTTTTTT. The chain couples TRBV15 to TRBJ1-4; no clear D. Germline-derived CDR1 and CDR2 are LNHNV and YYDKDF (reference sequence). This CDR3 comprises 15 residues. V was shortened by 6 bases and J by 3 bases, with 14 bases between the two germline ends.

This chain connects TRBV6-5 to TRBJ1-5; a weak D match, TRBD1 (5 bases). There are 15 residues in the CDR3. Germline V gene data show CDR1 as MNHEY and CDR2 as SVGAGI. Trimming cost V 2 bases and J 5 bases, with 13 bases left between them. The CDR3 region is CASSYSAGLDQPQHF. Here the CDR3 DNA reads TGTGCCAGCAGTTACAGTGCAGGGTTGGATCAGCCCCAGCATTTT.

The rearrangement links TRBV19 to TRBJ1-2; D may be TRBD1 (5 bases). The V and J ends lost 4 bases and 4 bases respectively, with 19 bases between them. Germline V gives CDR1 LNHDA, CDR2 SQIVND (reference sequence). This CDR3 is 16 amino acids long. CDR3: CASSNSGRLSSYGYTF. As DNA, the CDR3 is TGTGCCAGTAGTAATTCAGGGCGACTGAGTAGCTATGGCTACACCTTC.

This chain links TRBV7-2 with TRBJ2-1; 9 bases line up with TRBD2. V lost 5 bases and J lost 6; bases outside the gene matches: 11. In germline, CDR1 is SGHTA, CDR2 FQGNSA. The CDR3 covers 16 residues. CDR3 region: CASSDIAGEVRNEQFF. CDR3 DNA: TGTGCCAGCAGCGACATAGCGGGAGAGGTACGCAATGAGCAGTTCTTC.

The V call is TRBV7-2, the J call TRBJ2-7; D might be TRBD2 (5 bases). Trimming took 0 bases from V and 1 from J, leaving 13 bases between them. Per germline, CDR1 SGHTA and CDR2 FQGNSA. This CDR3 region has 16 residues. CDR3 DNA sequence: TGTGCCAGCAGCTTAGCAGGAGGAAGAGGGTCCTACGAGCAGTACTTC. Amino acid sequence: CASSLAGGRGSYEQYF.

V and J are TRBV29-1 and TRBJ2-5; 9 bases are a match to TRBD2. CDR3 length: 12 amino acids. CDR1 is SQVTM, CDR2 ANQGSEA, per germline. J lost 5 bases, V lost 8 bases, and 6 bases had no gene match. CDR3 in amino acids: CSHMSGGETQYF. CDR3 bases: TGCAGCCACATGAGCGGGGGGGAGACCCAGTACTTC.

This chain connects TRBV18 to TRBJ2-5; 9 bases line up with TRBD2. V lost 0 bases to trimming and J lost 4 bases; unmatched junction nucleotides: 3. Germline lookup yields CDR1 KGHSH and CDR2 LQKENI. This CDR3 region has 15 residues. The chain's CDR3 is CASSPPGSGGETQYF. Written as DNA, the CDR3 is TGTGCCAGCTCACCACCGGGTAGCGGGGGAGAGACCCAGTACTTC.

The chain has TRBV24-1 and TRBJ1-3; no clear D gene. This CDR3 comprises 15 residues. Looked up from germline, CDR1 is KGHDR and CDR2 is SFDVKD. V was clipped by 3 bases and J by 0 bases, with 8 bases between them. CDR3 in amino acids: CATSDPRSSGNTIYF. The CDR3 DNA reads TGTGCCACCAGTGATCCCAGAAGCTCTGGAAACACCATATATTTT.

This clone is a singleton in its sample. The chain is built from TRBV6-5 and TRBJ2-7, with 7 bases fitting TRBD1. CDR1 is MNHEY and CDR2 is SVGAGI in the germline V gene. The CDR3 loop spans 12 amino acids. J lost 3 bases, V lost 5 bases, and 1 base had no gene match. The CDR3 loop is CASSRDSYEQYF. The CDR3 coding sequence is TGTGCCAGCAGTCGGGACAGCTACGAGCAGTACTTC.

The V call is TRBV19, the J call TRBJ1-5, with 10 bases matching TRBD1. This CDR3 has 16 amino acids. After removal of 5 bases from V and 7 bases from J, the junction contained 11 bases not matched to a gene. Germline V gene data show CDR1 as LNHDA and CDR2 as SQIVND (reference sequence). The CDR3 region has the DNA TGTGCCAGTAGTTCCTCTGGACAGGGGGACGGGCAGCCCCAGCATTTT. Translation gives CASSSSGQGDGQPQHF.

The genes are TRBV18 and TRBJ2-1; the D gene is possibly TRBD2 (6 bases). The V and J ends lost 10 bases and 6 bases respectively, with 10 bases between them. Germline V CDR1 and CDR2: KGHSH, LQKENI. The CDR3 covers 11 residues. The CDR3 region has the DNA TGTGCCACCCTGCGGGGCAATGAGCAGTTCTTC. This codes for CATLRGNEQFF.